This entry concerns a single T cell receptor (beta chain). The entry originates in a study of radiation and T cells in renal cell carcinoma. Unmatched junction bases numbered 5, after V lost 4 bases and J lost 1 base. CDR1 is SNHLY and CDR2 is FYNNEI in the germline V gene. This CDR3 spans 15 amino acids. The time point: blood 2 weeks post-SBRT. Treatment given: 15 Gy SBRT to primary tumor, nephrectomy 4 weeks later. Measured with immunoSEQ multiplex PCR; TCRdb has only the in-frame clones, and not every one. This sample has more than 75,000 clones, with approximately 83% found just once. This TCR came from a woman aged 45-59 years with renal cell carcinoma. The chain uses TRBV2 and TRBJ2-3; 7 bases fit TRBD2. The sample consisted of blood, taken from a patient whose treatment included radiotherapy and nephrectomy. CDR3 amino acids: CASSGGGSGTDTQYF. In nucleotides, the CDR3 is TGTGCCAGCAGTGGGGGGGGTTCGGGCACAGATACGCAGTATTTT.